A single TCR beta chain is shown here with its context. What it binds is unknown. immunoSEQ v3.0 was run at survey level. Clones were read by immunoSEQ multiplex PCR, and TCRdb kept only the in-frame ones, dropping some. In the table there are approximately 35,000 clones, about 85% of which are singletons. These data are taken from a study of long-term antiretroviral therapy in people with HIV. Notes on the study in general: Clonal expansions arising prior to ART prevailed in the repertoire at every time point.

The CDR3 is made up of 12 amino acids. V lost 5 bases to trimming and J lost 1 base, with 5 bases between them. Germline V gene data show CDR1 as LNHDA and CDR2 as SQIVND (reference sequence). The chain recombines TRBV19 with TRBJ1-2; no reliable D call. The sample in question was unsorted PBMCs, obtained 1.9 years after starting antiretroviral therapy. This receptor was taken from a man aged 18 to 29 with HIV. The CDR3 loop reads CASSGDNYGYTF. The DNA for the CDR3 is TGTGCCAGTAGTGGGGATAACTATGGCTACACCTTC.